This T cell receptor (beta chain) was obtained from a study of blood T cells in healthy people across ages. RNA extraction gave at least 5 micrograms of total RNA per sample. Next came a second PCR, run for roughly 7 to 12 cycles, which used a sample-barcoded 5' primer along with a J-beta primer mix. All samples yielded 2.5 million or more CDR3-containing paired-end reads. A single record per CDR3 protein comes from TCRdb applying MiXCR to the 5' RACE reads. The repertoire has about 1 million distinct CDR3 sequences, over 35% of them found once; the top ten carry approximately 17%. This CDR3 is built from 16 residues. Germline V gene sequence: CDR1 SQVTM, CDR2 ANQGSEA. Trimming cost V 0 bases and J 6 bases, with 21 bases left between them.

The chain combines TRBV29-1 with TRBJ2-7; D is unresolved. The origin of this receptor is a woman aged 55-69 years in good health. Specimen: blood. This CDR3 reads CSVEDWSPGLGGEQYF. The CDR3 DNA is TGCAGCGTTGAAGATTGGTCACCGGGCCTAGGTGGCGAGCAGTACTTC.